Listed below are T cell receptor beta chains from one sample, sequenced in a study of T cell repertoires in cytomegalovirus infection. TCRdb processed the reads anew with MiXCR; each CDR3 protein has one entry. Altogether about 140,000 distinct CDR3 sequences are present, under 8% being singletons, with the ten largest covering about a sixth. The sequenced material came from PBMCs. These receptors were taken from a human donor in good health (CMV status not recorded). Some clones in this sample may be carry-over from other donors' samples. Each CDR3 is given with its conserved first and last residue. The D gene is left open where the match is weak. Clone size appears in some rows only: once, few, many, or a class for an expanded clone.

.	TRBJ2-7	.	TRBV7-9	CASSPHNGYEQYF	TGTGCCAGCAGCCCCCATAACGGCTACGAGCAGTACTTC
.	TRBJ1-2	many	TRBV27	CASIAPGSNGYTF	TGTGCCAGCATCGCTCCAGGGTCGAATGGCTACACCTTC
.	TRBJ1-1	many	TRBV20-1	CSVERSTWNTEAFF	TGCAGTGTTGAGCGGTCAACTTGGAACACTGAAGCTTTCTTT
.	TRBJ1-1	many	TRBV20-1	CSARSGADTEAFF	TGCAGTGCTAGAAGCGGGGCTGACACTGAAGCTTTCTTT
.	TRBJ2-1	.	TRBV3-1	CASSQAPGLYNEQFF	TGTGCCAGCAGCCAAGCCCCGGGACTCTACAATGAGCAGTTCTTC
TRBD1	TRBJ1-4	many	TRBV7-2	CASSPYRGLDEKLFF	TGTGCCAGCAGCCCCTACAGGGGGCTTGATGAAAAACTGTTTTTT
TRBD2	TRBJ2-2	many	TRBV11-3	CASRAGGNTGELFF	TGTGCCAGTCGAGCGGGGGGAAACACCGGGGAGCTGTTTTTT
TRBD1	TRBJ2-7	few	TRBV28	CASSQIQGARNEQYF	TGTGCCAGCAGTCAAATACAGGGGGCGCGCAACGAGCAGTACTTC
.	TRBJ1-5	.	TRBV12-3/TRBV12-4	CASSFDRRIQPQHF	TGTGCCAGCAGTTTTGATCGACGGATCCAGCCCCAGCATTTT
TRBD1	TRBJ2-5	.	TRBV14	CASGGQGGALETQYF	TGTGCCAGCGGCGGACAGGGAGGCGCTTTGGAGACCCAGTACTTC
TRBD2	TRBJ2-5	many	TRBV10-3	CAISDWGGKETQYF	TGTGCCATCAGTGATTGGGGGGGAAAAGAGACCCAGTACTTC
TRBD2	TRBJ2-5	many	TRBV6-4	CASSETEAGGKETQYF	TGTGCCAGCAGTGAAACAGAAGCGGGGGGGAAAGAGACCCAGTACTTC
TRBD2	TRBJ2-3	many	TRBV7-2	CASSLTSGGDTDTQYF	TGTGCCAGCAGCCTGACTAGCGGGGGTGATACAGATACGCAGTATTTT
TRBD1	TRBJ1-5	few	TRBV7-2	CASSSQGQPQHF	TGTGCCAGCAGCTCACAGGGGCAGCCCCAGCATTTT
TRBD1	TRBJ2-1	few	TRBV5-5	CASSLGTGVWEQFF	TGTGCCAGCAGCTTGGGGACAGGGGTTTGGGAGCAGTTCTTC
TRBD2	TRBJ2-2	many	TRBV6-1	CASSETPWGTSAIHGELFF	TGTGCCAGCAGTGAGACTCCTTGGGGGACTAGCGCCATTCACGGGGAGCTGTTTTTT
.	TRBJ1-3	few	TRBV2	CASTYYVGNSGNTIYF	TGTGCCAGCACCTATTACGTGGGGAACTCTGGAAACACCATATATTTT
TRBD1	TRBJ1-4	.	TRBV6-5	CASGDRALEKLFF	TGTGCCAGCGGAGACAGGGCCCTGGAAAAACTGTTTTTT
.	TRBJ1-1	many	TRBV5-1	CASASGQPKPKMNTEAFF	TGCGCCAGCGCCTCCGGACAGCCCAAACCCAAAATGAACACTGAAGCTTTCTTT
.	TRBJ1-3	many	TRBV7-2	CASRLNSGNTIYF	TGTGCCAGCAGGTTAAACTCTGGAAACACCATATATTTT
.	TRBJ2-3	many	TRBV6-2/TRBV6-3	CASRGDTQYF	TGTGCCAGCCGTGGAGATACGCAGTATTTT
TRBD1	TRBJ2-2	few	TRBV28	CASSTPDRGGAGELFF	TGTGCCAGCAGTACCCCCGACAGGGGGGGAGCCGGGGAGCTGTTTTTT
TRBD1	TRBJ1-1	many	TRBV7-8	CASSFSLLLGQGLTEAFF	TGTGCCAGCAGCTTTTCCCTGCTCTTGGGACAGGGGCTTACTGAAGCTTTCTTT
TRBD2	TRBJ2-5	many	TRBV28	CASSSLAGVLQETQYF	TGTGCCAGCAGTTCATTAGCGGGGGTACTCCAAGAGACCCAGTACTTC
TRBD1	TRBJ1-4	many	TRBV7-9	CASSQGDRESEKLFF	TGTGCCAGCAGTCAGGGGGACAGGGAGAGCGAAAAACTGTTTTTT
TRBD1	TRBJ2-7	.	TRBV10-3	CAISAFRDRGSYEQYF	TGTGCCATCAGTGCATTCCGGGACAGGGGTTCCTACGAGCAGTACTTC
.	TRBJ2-5	.	TRBV7-3	CASSQRGTETQYF	TGTGCCAGCAGCCAACGAGGGACTGAGACCCAGTACTTC
.	TRBJ1-6	many	TRBV12-3/TRBV12-4	CASSLGSGSSPLHF	TGTGCCAGCAGCTTGGGTTCTGGGAGTTCACCCCTCCACTTT
.	TRBJ2-3	many	TRBV7-2	CASSLGPKDSTDTQYF	TGTGCCAGCAGCTTAGGCCCGAAGGATAGCACAGATACGCAGTATTTT
.	TRBJ1-2	many	TRBV7-2	CASSSDSPYGYTF	TGTGCCAGCAGCTCCGACTCCCCCTACGGCTACACCTTC
TRBD1	TRBJ1-2	.	TRBV20-1	CSASLQGVNYGYTF	TGCAGTGCTAGTCTGCAGGGGGTTAACTATGGCTACACCTTC